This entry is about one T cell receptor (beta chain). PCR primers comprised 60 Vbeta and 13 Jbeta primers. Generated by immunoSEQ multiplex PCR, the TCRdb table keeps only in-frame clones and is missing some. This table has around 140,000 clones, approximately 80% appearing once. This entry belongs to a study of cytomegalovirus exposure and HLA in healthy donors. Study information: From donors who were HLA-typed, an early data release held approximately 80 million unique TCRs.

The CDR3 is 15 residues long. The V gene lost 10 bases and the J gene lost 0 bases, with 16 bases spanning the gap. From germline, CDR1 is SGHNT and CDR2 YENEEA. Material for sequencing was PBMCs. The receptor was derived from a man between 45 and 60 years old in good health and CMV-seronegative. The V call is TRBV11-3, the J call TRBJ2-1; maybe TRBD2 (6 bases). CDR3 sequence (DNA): TGTGCCATTAGCGGTTGGGAGCACTCCTACAATGAGCAGTTCTTC. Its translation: CAISGWEHSYNEQFF.